This T cell receptor (beta chain) stems from a study of early T cells in non-severe SARS-CoV-2 infection (dated by TCRdb to about 2021). Regarding the research as a whole: Because TCR sequencing was done on bulk RNA from unsorted whole blood, the alpha and beta chains could not be paired. The paper as a whole reports these results and caveats: VDJdb matching was skewed toward anti-spike CD8 responses and likely underestimated virus-specific expansions, missing private and CD4 specificities.

The library was produced with 5' RACE. Instrument used: NextSeq 500. In the TCR library protocol, unique molecular identifiers were attached to individual cDNA molecules to correct for PCR bias and sequencing error. Sequencing covered both TCR alpha and beta chains, and within each sample the abundances of alpha and beta sequences were tightly co-correlated. For the original study's pipeline: Decombinator V4 was used to annotate the V gene, J gene and CDR3 of the TCR sequences. TCRs were defined as expanded if a significant change between any two time points was detected under a Poisson model with p below 0.0001. TCR abundances were normalised to the total number of TCRs sequenced in each sample and reported as counts per million. MAIT TCRs were defined by TRAV1-2 paired with TRAJ12, TRAJ20 or TRAJ33, and iNKT TCRs by TRAV10 paired with TRAJ18. VDJdb, accessed on 1 November 2021, was searched for TCRs annotated for CMV, EBV and SARS-CoV-2, and TCRs annotated for more than one antigen were excluded. Using fastp trimming at Q25 and MiXCR clonotype assembly, TCRdb reanalyzed the public sequencing data and kept in-frame beta chains. Rows are unified per CDR3 protein, each entry keeping the most common DNA and genes. These V and J calls originate from TCRdb's pipeline instead of the authors' own analysis. The sample includes around 44,000 distinct CDR3 sequences, with around 6.1% observed a single time. The ten largest clones capture around 21% of the sample.

From cysteine to phenylalanine, the CDR3 is 13 amino acids long. Just CDR3 DNA is preserved here, 39 bases in frame from base 1. CDR1 and CDR2 (SGHRS, YFSETQ) derive from the germline V gene. A distance of 11 bases separates the germline ends of V and J, which lose 4 bases and 6 bases respectively. This was a case-control study nested in a cohort of healthcare workers in London, UK, who had nasopharyngeal swab PCR tests and blood samples taken every week. Healthcare workers were recruited during the week of the UK lockdown, between 23 and 31 March 2020, and followed weekly for up to roughly 16 weeks. This clonotype was seen more than once but under ten times. Its antigen has not been determined. Base qualities are not provided; no much larger clone lies one nucleotide away.

This clonotype was sampled from an adult who was a healthcare worker with PCR-confirmed SARS-CoV-2 infection or an uninfected control (not recorded which). The chain is encoded by TRBV5-1 joined to TRBJ2-1; the D gene cannot be resolved reliably. Here the sequenced sample was whole blood, taken at baseline. In nucleotides, the sequence is TGCGCCAGCAGCACACATATAGGCAATGAGCAGTTCTTC. Its product reads: CASSTHIGNEQFF.